A selection of T cell receptor beta chains follows, all from one sample in a study of T-cell memory formation after mild COVID-19. MiXCR, run by TCRdb on the 5' RACE reads, gives a single entry per CDR3 protein. The data contain tens of thousands of distinct CDR3 sequences, about 15% of them seen just once; the ten biggest clones take up about 43%. Material: PBMCs or a T cell subset sorted from them (not recorded which). Receptor source: a man aged 18 to 30 who had mild COVID-19 (a few samples of this study predate the infection). Cell type and time point are not known. The CDR3 runs from the conserved cysteine through the conserved F or W. D genes are given only for firm matches. Size is omitted from some rows. Given values are once, few, many or a class for expanded clones.

v_gene	abundance	d_gene	j_gene	CDR3nt	CDR3aa
TRBV4-1	few	TRBD2	TRBJ2-2	TGCGCCAGCAGCCGACTAGCGGGGGATCTCACCGGGGAGCTGTTTTTT	CASSRLAGDLTGELFF
TRBV15	few	-	TRBJ2-5	TGTGCCACCAGCAGAGATAGGTCCTGGGGAGAGACCCAGTACTTC	CATSRDRSWGETQYF
TRBV4-1	many	-	TRBJ1-1	TGCGCCAGCAGCCAAGAAGTGGCAGGTGGGACTGAAGCTTTCTTT	CASSQEVAGGTEAFF
TRBV11-2	few	-	TRBJ1-2	TGTGCCAGCAGCTCACGACAGGCCCCCAACCCCTATGGCTACACCTTC	CASSSRQAPNPYGYTF
TRBV6-5	-	TRBD1	TRBJ1-1	TGTGCCAGCAGTTGGGACAGGGTGAACACTGAAGCTTTCTTT	CASSWDRVNTEAFF
TRBV30	-	-	TRBJ1-3	TGTGCCCACCGGGGTGGAAACACCATATATTTT	CAHRGGNTIYF
TRBV15	-	-	TRBJ1-1	TGTGCCACCAGCAGAGTGGAGACTGAAGCTTTCTTT	CATSRVETEAFF
TRBV7-9	-	-	TRBJ2-2	TGTGCCACAGTTCTTCCCGGGGAGCTGTTTTTT	CATVLPGELFF
TRBV9	-	TRBD2	TRBJ2-1	TGTGCCAGCAGCGTAGCTCGGGGAGGGTCCTACAATGAGCAGTTCTTC	CASSVARGGSYNEQFF
TRBV5-1	many	-	TRBJ1-1	TGCGCCAGCAAGGAACCTCGCGTAGGGGACACTGAAGCTTTCTTT	CASKEPRVGDTEAFF
TRBV5-5	-	-	TRBJ2-1	TGTGCCAGCAGCTTGAAGTCCGGGGGTGAGGCCTACAATGAGCAGTTCTTC	CASSLKSGGEAYNEQFF
TRBV4-2	-	-	TRBJ2-1	TGTGCCAGCAGCCAACTGGGGCAGAGCTCCTACAATGAGCAGTTCTTC	CASSQLGQSSYNEQFF
TRBV27	few	-	TRBJ1-5	TGTGCCAGCAGTTTATCGTGGTCCCTCAATCAGCCCCAGCATTTT	CASSLSWSLNQPQHF
TRBV24-1	-	TRBD2	TRBJ2-1	TGTGCCACCTCCGACGGGGGGAGCTCCTACAATGAGCAGTTCTTC	CATSDGGSSYNEQFF
TRBV4-3	-	-	TRBJ1-2	TGCGCCAGCAGCCAGGACGACAGCACCTATGGCTACACCTTC	CASSQDDSTYGYTF
TRBV19	-	-	TRBJ1-5	TGTGCCAGCCTTGGGCGGGGGCATAGCAATCAGCCCCAGCATTTT	CASLGRGHSNQPQHF
TRBV4-1	-	TRBD1	TRBJ2-3	TGCGCCAGCAGCGCCCGACAGGGGGCAACAGATACGCAGTATTTT	CASSARQGATDTQYF
TRBV7-9	few	-	TRBJ1-3	TGTGCCAGCAGCTCCAGGAGGGCAGAAAGCTCTGGAAACACCATATATTTT	CASSSRRAESSGNTIYF
TRBV7-6	-	-	TRBJ2-2	TGTGCCAGCAGCTTAGAAGGGACTCCTCTACCCCGGGAGCTGTTTTTT	CASSLEGTPLPRELFF
TRBV5-1	-	-	TRBJ2-5	TGCGCCAGCACCAGTCGCACATGGTCACAGGAGACCCAGTACTTC	CASTSRTWSQETQYF
TRBV4-1	few	TRBD1	TRBJ2-7	TGCGCCAGCAGCCAAGTAGGCGGGACAGGCTCATTTTACGAGCAGTACTTC	CASSQVGGTGSFYEQYF
TRBV7-9	many	TRBD2	TRBJ2-1	TGTGCCAGCAGCTCAGCCGGGGCTAGCGGGGCCTCCTACAATGAGCAGTTCTTC	CASSSAGASGASYNEQFF
TRBV7-8	-	-	TRBJ2-1	TGTGCCAGCAGCTTCCCGAGTTCGGGGATTAATGAGCAGTTCTTC	CASSFPSSGINEQFF
TRBV25-1	-	-	TRBJ1-2	TGTGCCAGCACCCCTGGGGCAGGACAATACTATGGCTACACCTTC	CASTPGAGQYYGYTF
TRBV9	-	TRBD2	TRBJ2-5	TGTGCCAGCAGCGTCCTAGCGGGGCGGGAGACCCAGTACTTC	CASSVLAGRETQYF
TRBV4-1	few	-	TRBJ2-2	TGCGCCAGCAGCCAAGAACCAGGGGTAGTCGGGGAGCTGTTTTTT	CASSQEPGVVGELFF